This TCR beta chain was found in a study of cytomegalovirus exposure and HLA in healthy donors. Trimming left V 1 base short and J 2 bases short, with 11 bases between. CDR3 length: 15 residues. In germline, CDR1 is MGHDK, CDR2 SYGVNS. A multiplex PCR was run with 60 Vbeta primers and 13 Jbeta primers. TCRdb keeps only in-frame clones here, not all; method: immunoSEQ multiplex PCR. The sample consists of more than 65,000 clones, roughly four fifths of them appearing once. The V and J genes are TRBV25-1 and TRBJ2-5, with a tentative D call TRBD2 (6 bases). The TCR comes from a woman aged 55 to 70 in good health and CMV-seropositive. Material: PBMCs. Written as DNA, the CDR3 is TGTGCCAGCAGTGAATCTCTGACTAGACAAGAGACCCAGTACTTC. Protein product: CASSESLTRQETQYF.